This T cell receptor (beta chain) was sequenced in a study of T cells after yellow fever vaccination. Study results and limitations: The CD4 compartment and the CD8 compartment contained a small share of clonotypes in common. Boosting was followed by the reappearance of most primary-vaccination clones (about 97% CD4, about 90% CD8).

The CDR3 consists of 19 residues. V was shortened by 5 bases and J by 0 bases, with 26 bases between the two germline ends. Germline V CDR1 and CDR2: SGHAT, FQDESV (reference sequence). TCRdb re-analysed the 5' RACE reads in MiXCR, keeping a single row per CDR3 protein. The sample has about 30,000 distinct CDR3 sequences, approximately 4.7% seen once. This clonotype was recorded many times. Its antigen remains unidentified. The sequencing used CD8+ T cells sorted from PBMCs, collected 5 days after the yellow fever booster vaccination. V usage is TRBV11-1 and J usage is TRBJ2-7, with D perhaps being TRBD1 or TRBD2 (5 bases each). The TCR comes from a man younger than 40 who received the YFV17D yellow fever vaccine. The CDR3 loop reads CASSQAGTYEFGTSYEQYF. CDR3 nucleotide sequence: TGTGCCAGCAGCCAGGCCGGGACCTACGAATTTGGAACCTCCTACGAGCAGTACTTC.